The TCR beta chain described here comes from a study of T cells in Graves' hyperthyroidism and ophthalmopathy. TCR beta CDR3 regions were amplified from RNA. Initially, a first-round RT-PCR of the TCR CDR3 employed the HTBI primer set. TCRdb processed the multiplex PCR reads anew with MiXCR; each CDR3 protein has one entry. The sample holds a few hundred thousand distinct CDR3 sequences, roughly a fifth seen once. Germline lookup yields CDR1 MNHEY and CDR2 SVGEGT. Germline trimming cut 6 bases from V and 7 bases from J; bases unmatched to any gene: 11. This CDR3 is built from 15 residues. PBMCs were sourced from more than 9 ml fresh peripheral blood.

The V call is TRBV6-2 or TRBV6-3, the J call TRBJ1-4; 7 nucleotides align to TRBD1. This TCR was recovered from a woman aged 50 to 60 with Graves' hyperthyroidism. The sequencing input was blood. The CDR3 bases are TGTGCCAGCAGCACCGACAGGGCACGGGGTGAAAAACTGTTTTTT. This gives the protein CASSTDRARGEKLFF.